Included here is one T cell receptor beta chain sequence, with context. With V trimmed by 4 bases and J by 3 bases, 8 bases remained unmatched. CDR1 is LNHNV, CDR2 YYDKDF, per germline (reference sequence). The CDR3 contains 15 residues. This sample is drawn from a study of shared clonotypes between healthy human individuals. Assay runs were performed at deep level. Produced via immunoSEQ multiplex PCR; TCRdb's table is partial and in-frame only. The data hold over a million clones, with around 97% observed a single time. Sequences were obtained from naive CD4+ T cells sorted from blood. The subset is: CD45RA+ positively selected. This chain links TRBV15 with TRBJ2-7; TRBD2 matches at 8 bases. This sequence originates from a man younger than 45 in good health. In DNA form, the CDR3 reads TGTGCCACCAGCACAGATCCGGGACTAGTCTACGAGCAGTACTTC. It yields the protein CATSTDPGLVYEQYF.